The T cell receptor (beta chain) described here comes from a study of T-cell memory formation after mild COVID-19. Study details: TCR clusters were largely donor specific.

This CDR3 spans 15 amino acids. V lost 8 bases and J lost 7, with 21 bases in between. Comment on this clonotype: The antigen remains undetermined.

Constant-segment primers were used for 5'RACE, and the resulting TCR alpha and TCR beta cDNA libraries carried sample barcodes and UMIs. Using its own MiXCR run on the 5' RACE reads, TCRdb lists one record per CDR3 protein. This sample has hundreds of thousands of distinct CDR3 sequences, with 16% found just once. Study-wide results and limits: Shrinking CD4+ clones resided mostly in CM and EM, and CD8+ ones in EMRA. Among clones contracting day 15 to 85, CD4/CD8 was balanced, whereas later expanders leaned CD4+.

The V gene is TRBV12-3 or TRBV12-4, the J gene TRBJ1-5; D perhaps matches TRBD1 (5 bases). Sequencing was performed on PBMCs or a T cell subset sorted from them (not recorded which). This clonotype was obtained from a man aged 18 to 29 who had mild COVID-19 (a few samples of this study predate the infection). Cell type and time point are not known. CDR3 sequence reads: CASRSGGGPRQPQHF. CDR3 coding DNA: TGTGCCAGCCGTTCAGGCGGGGGACCCCGACAGCCCCAGCATTTT.